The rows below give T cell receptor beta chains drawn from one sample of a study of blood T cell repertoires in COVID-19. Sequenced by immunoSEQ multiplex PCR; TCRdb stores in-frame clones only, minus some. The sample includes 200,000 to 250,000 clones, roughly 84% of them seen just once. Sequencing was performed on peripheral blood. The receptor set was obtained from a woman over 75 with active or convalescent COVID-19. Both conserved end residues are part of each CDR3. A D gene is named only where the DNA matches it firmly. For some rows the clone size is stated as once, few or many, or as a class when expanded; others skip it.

CDR3: CASSISDSGSPLHF
DNA: TGTGCCAGTAGTATTTCGGACAGCGGCTCACCCCTCCACTTT
J: TRBJ1-6
size: .
V: TRBV19
D: .

CDR3: CASSQDLSEAFF
DNA: TGTGCCAGCAGCCAAGATTTATCTGAAGCTTTCTTT
J: TRBJ1-1
size: .
V: TRBV3-1/TRBV3-2
D: .

CDR3: CASSNTGNLYNEQFF
DNA: TGCGCCAGCAGCAACACAGGAAACCTCTACAATGAGCAGTTCTTC
J: TRBJ2-1
size: .
V: TRBV5-1
D: .

CDR3: CATSRDRDRRGNEQFF
DNA: TGTGCCACCAGCAGAGACCGGGACAGGCGGGGGAATGAGCAGTTCTTC
J: TRBJ2-1
size: .
V: TRBV15
D: .

CDR3: CASSIAGANYEQYF
DNA: TGTGCCAGTAGTATAGCGGGAGCCAACTACGAGCAGTACTTC
J: TRBJ2-7
size: .
V: TRBV19
D: .

CDR3: CASSHPGGASGSYEQFF
DNA: TGTGCCAGCAGCCACCCGGGGGGGGCTAGCGGGTCCTATGAGCAGTTCTTC
J: TRBJ2-1
size: .
V: TRBV11-3
D: TRBD2

CDR3: CASSVRRHYEQYF
DNA: TGTGCCAGCAGCGTACGGCGGCACTACGAGCAGTACTTC
J: TRBJ2-7
size: once
V: TRBV5-6
D: .

CDR3: CASSIPSGGHYNEQFF
DNA: TGTGCCAGTAGTATTCCTAGCGGGGGACACTACAATGAGCAGTTCTTC
J: TRBJ2-1
size: .
V: TRBV19
D: TRBD2

CDR3: CASSIRQGGSPLHF
DNA: TGTGCCAGTAGTATAAGACAGGGTGGTTCACCCCTCCACTTT
J: TRBJ1-6
size: few
V: TRBV19
D: TRBD1

CDR3: CASSKGAGGAGYTF
DNA: TGTGCCAGCAGTAAAGGGGCAGGGGGCGCTGGCTACACCTTC
J: TRBJ1-2
size: .
V: TRBV11-3
D: TRBD1

CDR3: CAWTHSNYGYTF
DNA: TGTGCCTGGACCCATTCTAACTATGGCTACACCTTC
J: TRBJ1-2
size: .
V: TRBV30
D: .

CDR3: CASSEYRVKSEQYF
DNA: TGTGCCAGCAGTGAATACCGGGTGAAATCCGAGCAGTACTTC
J: TRBJ2-7
size: .
V: TRBV6-1
D: .

CDR3: CAWSLSRGQTEAFF
DNA: TGTGCCTGGAGTCTCTCCAGGGGGCAGACTGAAGCTTTCTTT
J: TRBJ1-1
size: .
V: TRBV30
D: TRBD1

CDR3: CASSRDTNSYEQYF
DNA: TGTGCCAGCAGCCGGGACACCAACTCCTACGAGCAGTACTTC
J: TRBJ2-7
size: .
V: TRBV6-2/TRBV6-3
D: .

CDR3: CASSLKTGSNEKLFF
DNA: TGTGCCAGCAGCTTGAAGACAGGATCTAATGAAAAACTGTTTTTT
J: TRBJ1-4
size: few
V: TRBV5-4
D: .

CDR3: CASSIGTGSSGANVLTF
DNA: TGTGCCAGCAGCATCGGGACAGGAAGCTCTGGGGCCAACGTCCTGACTTTC
J: TRBJ2-6
size: .
V: TRBV5-4
D: TRBD1

CDR3: CASSLFGDRAGSYEQYF
DNA: TGTGCCAGCAGTTTATTTGGGGACAGGGCCGGCTCCTACGAGCAGTACTTC
J: TRBJ2-7
size: .
V: TRBV27
D: TRBD1

CDR3: CASSVVWGGGYTF
DNA: TGTGCCAGCAGCGTAGTCTGGGGCGGAGGCTACACCTTC
J: TRBJ1-2
size: .
V: TRBV9
D: .

CDR3: CASSSPDRGGTDTQYF
DNA: TGTGCCAGCAGCTCCCCGGACCGGGGGGGCACAGATACGCAGTATTTT
J: TRBJ2-3
size: .
V: TRBV7-2
D: TRBD2

CDR3: CASSLNPRSTGELFF
DNA: TGTGCCAGCAGCTTAAATCCGAGGAGCACCGGGGAGCTGTTTTTT
J: TRBJ2-2
size: .
V: TRBV7-3
D: .

CDR3: CAWSTGSYGYTF
DNA: TGTGCCTGGAGCACAGGGTCCTATGGCTACACCTTC
J: TRBJ1-2
size: .
V: TRBV30
D: .

CDR3: CASSLIDSGDTQYF
DNA: TGTGCCAGCAGCTTGATCGATAGCGGAGATACGCAGTATTTT
J: TRBJ2-3
size: .
V: TRBV5-4
D: .

CDR3: CASSFVKEKLFF
DNA: TGTGCCAGCAGCTTTGTAAAGGAGAAACTGTTTTTT
J: TRBJ1-4
size: .
V: TRBV5-8
D: .

CDR3: CASSPGTSTYNEQFF
DNA: TGTGCCAGTAGTCCAGGGACTAGTACTTACAATGAGCAGTTCTTC
J: TRBJ2-1
size: .
V: TRBV19
D: TRBD2

CDR3: CASSPTSGYNEQFF
DNA: TGTGCCAGCAGCCCGACTAGCGGATACAATGAGCAGTTCTTC
J: TRBJ2-1
size: .
V: TRBV14
D: TRBD2

CDR3: CASHAGGTYEQYF
DNA: TGCGCCAGCCATGCAGGGGGGACCTACGAGCAGTACTTC
J: TRBJ2-7
size: .
V: TRBV5-1
D: .

CDR3: CASSRTSGTYNEQFF
DNA: TGTGCCAGCAGTCGGACTAGCGGTACCTACAATGAGCAGTTCTTC
J: TRBJ2-1
size: once
V: TRBV6-5
D: TRBD2

CDR3: CASSKDYSYEQYF
DNA: TGTGCCAGCAGTAAGGACTATTCCTACGAGCAGTACTTC
J: TRBJ2-7
size: once
V: TRBV11-2
D: .

CDR3: CASSSLQGRGDQPQHF
DNA: TGTGCCAGCAGTTCCCTCCAGGGGAGGGGCGATCAGCCCCAGCATTTT
J: TRBJ1-5
size: .
V: TRBV27
D: .

CDR3: CASSDRYQPQHF
DNA: TGTGCCTCCTCGGACAGGTATCAGCCCCAGCATTTT
J: TRBJ1-5
size: .
V: TRBV10-3
D: TRBD1

CDR3: CASSSAGGTYEQYF
DNA: TGTGCCAGCAGCTCGGCGGGGGGCACCTACGAGCAGTACTTC
J: TRBJ2-7
size: .
V: TRBV7-8
D: TRBD2

CDR3: CASSRDSYSYEQYF
DNA: TGTGCCAGTAGCCGGGACTCCTACTCCTACGAGCAGTACTTC
J: TRBJ2-7
size: .
V: TRBV19
D: .

CDR3: CASSPNTGNTIYF
DNA: TGTGCCAGCAGTCCCAACACTGGAAACACCATATATTTT
J: TRBJ1-3
size: .
V: TRBV28
D: .

CDR3: CASSDYRGYNEQFF
DNA: TGTGCCAGCAGTGACTACAGGGGCTACAATGAGCAGTTCTTC
J: TRBJ2-1
size: few
V: TRBV6-2/TRBV6-3
D: TRBD1

CDR3: CASSRTGVLNTGELFF
DNA: TGTGCCAGCAGCCGGACAGGGGTACTGAACACCGGGGAGCTGTTTTTT
J: TRBJ2-2
size: .
V: TRBV6-2/TRBV6-3
D: TRBD1

CDR3: CASSFPLAGGPATDTQYF
DNA: TGTGCCAGCAGTTTCCCACTAGCGGGAGGGCCTGCGACAGATACGCAGTATTTT
J: TRBJ2-3
size: few
V: TRBV6-2/TRBV6-3
D: TRBD2

CDR3: CASSPKIQLDTEAFF
DNA: TGTGCCAGCTCACCAAAGATACAGCTGGACACTGAAGCTTTCTTT
J: TRBJ1-1
size: .
V: TRBV18
D: .

CDR3: CASSQEGSPTF
DNA: TGCGCCAGCAGCCAAGAGGGCAGCCCCACCTTC
J: TRBJ1-2
size: .
V: TRBV4-3
D: .

CDR3: CASSTQVLVGRDTQYF
DNA: TGTGCCAGTAGTACCCAAGTGTTAGTGGGCAGGGATACGCAGTATTTT
J: TRBJ2-3
size: .
V: TRBV19
D: .

CDR3: CASSQDWPQETQYF
DNA: TGTGCCAGCAGCCAAGATTGGCCTCAAGAGACCCAGTACTTC
J: TRBJ2-5
size: few
V: TRBV14
D: .

CDR3: CASSQSLAGDYNEQFF
DNA: TGTGCCAGCAGTCAGTCCCTAGCGGGGGACTACAATGAGCAGTTCTTC
J: TRBJ2-1
size: .
V: TRBV28
D: TRBD2

CDR3: CAWGLGQLNTEAFF
DNA: TGTGCCTGGGGATTGGGACAGTTAAACACTGAAGCTTTCTTT
J: TRBJ1-1
size: .
V: TRBV30
D: TRBD1

CDR3: CASSLTDSETQYF
DNA: TGCGCCAGCAGCCTCACAGACAGTGAGACCCAGTACTTC
J: TRBJ2-5
size: .
V: TRBV5-1
D: .

CDR3: CASSIAVDSPLHF
DNA: TGTGCCAGTAGTATAGCGGTGGATTCACCCCTCCACTTT
J: TRBJ1-6
size: few
V: TRBV19
D: .

CDR3: CASLRSDWQGGEQFF
DNA: TGTGCCAGCTTGCGATCTGACTGGCAAGGTGGTGAGCAGTTCTTC
J: TRBJ2-1
size: .
V: TRBV18
D: .

CDR3: CASSVGRRGGELFF
DNA: TGTGCCAGCAGCGTAGGGCGCAGGGGCGGGGAGCTGTTTTTT
J: TRBJ2-2
size: .
V: TRBV9
D: .

CDR3: CASSLRPTGRLNSPLHF
DNA: TGTGCCAGCAGCCTTCGACCTACGGGGAGGCTTAATTCACCCCTCCACTTT
J: TRBJ1-6
size: .
V: TRBV14
D: .

CDR3: CASSLGGRRAEKLFF
DNA: TGTGCCAGCAGCTTAGGAGGCAGGCGGGCGGAAAAACTGTTTTTT
J: TRBJ1-4
size: .
V: TRBV7-2
D: .

CDR3: CASSLAPGQGRETQYF
DNA: TGTGCCAGCAGCTTGGCCCCAGGACAGGGGAGAGAGACCCAGTACTTC
J: TRBJ2-5
size: .
V: TRBV5-5
D: TRBD1

CDR3: CASRGSISGKKQYF
DNA: TGTGCCAGCAGAGGGTCGATCAGCGGGAAGAAGCAGTACTTC
J: TRBJ2-7
size: .
V: TRBV25-1
D: TRBD2

CDR3: CASSLSGQILGYTF
DNA: TGTGCCAGCAGCTTATCGGGACAGATACTAGGCTACACCTTC
J: TRBJ1-2
size: .
V: TRBV27
D: TRBD1

CDR3: CASSSWTGDSVTEAFF
DNA: TGCGCCAGCAGCTCATGGACAGGCGACAGTGTGACTGAAGCTTTCTTT
J: TRBJ1-1
size: .
V: TRBV5-1
D: TRBD1

CDR3: CASSYPRGSEETQYF
DNA: TGTGCCAGCAGTTACCCTCGAGGGAGCGAAGAGACCCAGTACTTC
J: TRBJ2-5
size: .
V: TRBV6-2/TRBV6-3
D: .

CDR3: CASSQLRFRTIKETQYF
DNA: TGTGCCAGCAGCCAATTACGCTTCAGAACTATTAAAGAGACCCAGTACTTC
J: TRBJ2-5
size: .
V: TRBV3-1/TRBV3-2
D: .